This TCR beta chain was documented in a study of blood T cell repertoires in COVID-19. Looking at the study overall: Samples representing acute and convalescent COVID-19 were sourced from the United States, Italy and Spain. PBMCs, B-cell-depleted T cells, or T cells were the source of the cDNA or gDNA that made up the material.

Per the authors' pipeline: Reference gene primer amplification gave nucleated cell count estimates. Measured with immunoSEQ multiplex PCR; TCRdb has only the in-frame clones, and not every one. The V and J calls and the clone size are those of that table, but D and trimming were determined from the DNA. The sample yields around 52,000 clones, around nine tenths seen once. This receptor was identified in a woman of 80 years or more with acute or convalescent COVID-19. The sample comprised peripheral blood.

The CDR3 is CASSPMVGGEEKLFF. Here the CDR3 DNA reads TGTGCCAGCAGTCCAATGGTAGGGGGGGAAGAAAAACTGTTTTTT. This chain uses TRBV6-5 with TRBJ1-4, with D perhaps matching TRBD1 (6 bases). This CDR3 is built from 15 residues. CDR1 and CDR2 (germline): MNHEY, SVGAGI. Trimming cost V 5 bases and J 8 bases, with 18 bases left between them.